The 30 T cell receptor beta chains reported below all come from one sample, sequenced in a study of T cells after yellow fever vaccination. TCRdb re-called the 5' RACE reads with MiXCR, one entry per CDR3 protein. In the table there are under 150,000 distinct CDR3 sequences, around 7.7% of which are singletons. The sequencing used CD4+ T cells sorted from PBMCs, collected 5 days after the yellow fever booster vaccination. The receptors stem from a man aged 25-40 years who received the YFV17D yellow fever vaccine.

This clonotype was recorded many times. The V call is TRBV12-3 or TRBV12-4, the J call TRBJ2-6, with D unresolved. This CDR3 comprises 15 residues. V was cut by 4 bases and J by 2 bases, with 9 bases left in between. The CDR3 spells CASSSHVAGANVLTF. In nucleotides, the CDR3 is TGTGCCAGCAGTTCTCATGTGGCTGGGGCCAACGTCCTGACTTTC.

This clonotype has a count of ten or more. This chain links TRBV10-2 with TRBJ2-7; D ambiguous. Trimming shortened V by 2 bases and J by 7 bases, and 15 bases separated the two germline ends. The CDR3 spans 14 residues. Germline CDR1 WSHSY, CDR2 SAAADI. CDR3 nucleotide sequence: TGCGCCAGCAGTGAGGCTGAGTGGGCCCGGGAGCAGTACTTC. This gives the protein CASSEAEWAREQYF.

This clonotype has just a few counts. V gene TRBV5-1 combines with J gene TRBJ2-7, with 7 bases that match TRBD1. Trimming removed 4 bases from V and 0 bases from J; junction bases left unmatched: 7. The CDR3 contains 15 residues. Germline CDR1 and CDR2: SGHRS and YFSETQ. The CDR3 reads CASSPPGQSSYEQYF. CDR3 nucleotide sequence: TGCGCCAGCAGCCCACCGGGACAGAGCTCCTACGAGCAGTACTTC.

This clonotype was seen repeatedly, ten times or more. The rearrangement uses TRBV6-5 and TRBJ2-1, with D perhaps given as TRBD1 or TRBD2 (7 bases each). The germline CDR1 and CDR2 sequences are MNHEY and SVGAGI. Trimming pared 4 bases from V and 7 bases from J, leaving 17 bases between. The CDR3 sequence is 15 residues long. CDR3 protein: CASSFGQGGVNEQFF. The DNA of the CDR3 is TGTGCCAGCAGTTTTGGGCAGGGGGGGGTGAATGAGCAGTTCTTC.

In DNA form, the CDR3 reads TGTGCCAGCAGCTGGAGAGCCGCCAATCAGCCCCAGCATTTT. Its translation: CASSWRAANQPQHF. The chain combines TRBV5-6 with TRBJ1-5; D call uncertain. This CDR3 has 14 amino acids. V gave up 3 bases and J gave up 3 bases, with 10 bases separating them. Per the germline V gene, CDR1 is SGHDT and CDR2 is YYEEEE.

CDR3 DNA sequence: TGTGCCAGCAACCGGGACAGGGGCATTGTAGGCTACACCTTC. It is translated as CASNRDRGIVGYTF. The V and J genes are TRBV6-1 and TRBJ1-2; 10 nucleotides line up with TRBD1. This CDR3 spans 14 amino acids. V dropped 7 bases and J dropped 8; count of bases not matched to a gene: 10. Germline V gene lookup returns CDR1 MNHNS and CDR2 SASEGT.

This clonotype was seen more than once but under ten times. V is TRBV20-1 and J is TRBJ2-3; D is undetermined. Germline V gene data show CDR1 as DFQATT and CDR2 as SNEGSKA (reference sequence). The CDR3 has 14 amino acids. With 8 bases removed from V and 1 base from J, the gap between germline ends came to 16 bases. In nucleotides, the CDR3 is TGCAGTCCCTTAGCTGGAGTTGGCACAGATACGCAGTATTTT. Translated: CSPLAGVGTDTQYF.

The sample holds a few counts of this clonotype. This chain joins TRBV20-1 and TRBJ2-3, with D maybe TRBD2 (6 bases). Germline CDR1 DFQATT, CDR2 SNEGSKA (reference sequence). The CDR3 extends over 12 amino acids. The V and J ends lost 5 bases and 10 bases respectively, with 16 bases between them. The CDR3 loop is CSASDYTKAQYF. The CDR3 nucleotides are TGCAGTGCTTCGGACTATACCAAGGCGCAGTATTTT.

This clonotype was seen at least ten times. The chain combines TRBV6-5 with TRBJ2-5; 10 bases match TRBD2. There are 18 residues in the CDR3. Trimming cost V 0 bases and J 4 bases; bases outside gene matches: 11. In germline, CDR1 is MNHEY, CDR2 SVGAGI. CDR3 nucleotides: TGTGCCAGCAGTTACTCGCCCCCCAGACTAGCGGGCGGAGAGACCCAGTACTTC. Its translation: CASSYSPPRLAGGETQYF.

This clonotype was observed at least ten times. The chain carries TRBV7-2 and TRBJ2-3; 9 bases fit TRBD2. The CDR3 is 17 amino acids. Per germline, CDR1 SGHTA and CDR2 FQGNSA. V shed 5 bases and J 3 bases; nucleotides not matched to a gene: 12. The CDR3 reads CASSPNWAGGPTDTQYF. CDR3 in DNA: TGTGCCAGCAGCCCGAATTGGGCGGGAGGGCCAACAGATACGCAGTATTTT.

The chain couples TRBV5-6 to TRBJ2-1, with 10 bases that match TRBD2. Trimming took 4 bases from V and 6 from J; bases not matched to a gene: 10. Germline values: CDR1 SGHDT, CDR2 YYEEEE. The CDR3 sequence is 16 residues long. The CDR3 DNA reads as TGTGCCAGCAGCCCCTCTCCTAGCGGGAGTGTCAATGAGCAGTTCTTC. It encodes CASSPSPSGSVNEQFF.

This clonotype showed up just a few times. This rearrangement joins TRBV28 to TRBJ1-1; TRBD1 matches at 8 bases. V was clipped by 3 bases and J by 0 bases; unmatched bases: 3. Germline loops: CDR1 MDHEN, CDR2 SYDVKM. The CDR3 spans 15 residues. In DNA, the CDR3 is TGTGCCAGCAGTTTGCCGACAGGGGTGAACACTGAAGCTTTCTTT. Its translation: CASSLPTGVNTEAFF.

Many counts were recorded for this clonotype. The V gene is TRBV12-3 or TRBV12-4, the J gene TRBJ2-5; TRBD2 matches 10 bases. The CDR3 consists of 15 residues. The junction had 0 bases not matched to a gene; V was cut back by 1 base and J by 1 base. The CDR3 sequence: CASSLGTSGQETQYF. The CDR3 bases are TGTGCCAGCAGTTTAGGGACTAGCGGCCAAGAGACCCAGTACTTC.

This clonotype has a count of ten or more. This chain links TRBV29-1 with TRBJ1-5, with 7 nucleotides matching TRBD1. Per the germline V gene, CDR1 is SQVTM and CDR2 is ANQGSEA. This CDR3 region has 13 residues. The trim removed 6 bases at V and 6 bases at J, leaving 8 bases unmatched. As DNA, the CDR3 is TGCAGCGTCCAGACAGGGCCCGGTCAGCCCCAGCATTTT. This translates into CSVQTGPGQPQHF.

As for this clonotype: This clone may be a read error of a much larger clone one base away. The chain couples TRBV4-3 to TRBJ1-4, with D maybe TRBD1 (5 bases). The germline gives CDR1 LGHNA, CDR2 YSLEER. This CDR3 region has 13 residues. Trimming shortened V by 5 bases and J by 6 bases, and 10 bases separated the two germline ends. The CDR3 spells CASSYRDDEKLFF. CDR3 in DNA: TGCGCCAGCAGCTATCGGGACGATGAAAAACTGTTTTTT.

This clonotype was recorded many times. The chain recombines TRBV3-1 with TRBJ2-7, with 10 positions matching TRBD2. With 4 bases clipped from V and 0 bases from J, the junction kept 3 bases outside the gene matches. Germline V gene lookup returns CDR1 LGHDT and CDR2 YNNKEL (reference sequence). The CDR3 runs 15 residues. DNA of the CDR3: TGTGCCAGCAGCCGGACTAGCGGTGACTCCTACGAGCAGTACTTC. Protein product: CASSRTSGDSYEQYF.

This clonotype has at least ten counts. V is TRBV29-1 and J is TRBJ2-1; D is unresolved. The CDR3 length is 14 residues. CDR1 SQVTM and CDR2 ANQGSEA come from the germline V gene. Trimming removed 3 bases from V and 4 bases from J, with 13 bases in between. In nucleotides, the CDR3 is TGCAGCGTTGACGCCGCTACAGAGTACAATGAGCAGTTCTTC. Residues: CSVDAATEYNEQFF.

This clonotype has a count of ten or more. This rearrangement joins TRBV5-1 to TRBJ1-4; maybe TRBD1 (5 bases). Deletions cut 0 bases from V and 8 bases from J, with 17 bases between. The germline V gene encodes CDR1 SGHRS and CDR2 YFSETQ. The CDR3 length is 16 residues. The CDR3 region has the DNA TGCGCCAGCAGCTTGGGGGGACTCCTAAATGCGGAAAAACTGTTTTTT. It translates to CASSLGGLLNAEKLFF.

V and J are TRBV29-1 and TRBJ1-4; D unclear. Per the germline V gene, CDR1 is SQVTM and CDR2 is ANQGSEA. This CDR3 region has 13 residues. V lost 7 bases to trimming and J lost 6 bases, with 15 bases between them. This CDR3 is CSGKGNGDEKLFF. The CDR3, as DNA: TGCAGCGGAAAGGGAAATGGTGATGAAAAACTGTTTTTT.

This clonotype was picked up many times. The CDR3 region is CASSVHLGDTQYF. CDR3 bases: TGCGCCAGCAGCGTTCACCTGGGGGATACGCAGTATTTT. V is TRBV5-1 and J is TRBJ2-3; D is unclear. Trimming took off 4 bases at V and 6 bases at J, with 12 bases between the two ends. CDR1 and CDR2 from the germline V gene are SGHRS and YFSETQ. CDR3 length: 13 amino acids. The entire variable domain, with the rest obtained from reference TRBV5-1 and TRBJ2-3, is as follows: KAGVTQTPRYLIKTRGQQVTLSCSPISGHRSVSWYQQTPGQGLQFLFEYFSETQRNKGNFPGRFSGRQFSNSRSEMNVSTLELGDSALYLCASSVHLGDTQYFGPGTRLTVL.

This clonotype was found many times. This sequence joins TRBV7-8 and TRBJ2-1; D not certain. The V and J ends lost 0 bases and 9 bases respectively, with 6 bases between them. Germline V lookup: CDR1 SGHVS, CDR2 FQNEAQ. CDR3 length equals 12 residues. This CDR3 is CASSLAGFEQFF. The CDR3 bases are TGTGCCAGCAGCTTAGCGGGATTTGAGCAGTTCTTC.

This clonotype was seen many times. The chain uses TRBV6-2 or TRBV6-3 and TRBJ2-6; the D gene could be TRBD1 or TRBD2 (5 bases each). The V end was cut by 8 bases, the J end by 2 bases, with 7 bases between. There are 13 residues in the CDR3. The germline V gene encodes CDR1 MNHEY and CDR2 SVGEGT. The DNA of the CDR3 is TGTGCCAGCCGGGGCACTGGGGCCAACGTCCTGACTTTC. Its protein product is CASRGTGANVLTF.

This clonotype was counted at least ten times. The V gene is TRBV7-2, the J gene TRBJ2-3; D ambiguous. The V end lost 2 bases, the J end lost 5 bases, and 8 bases lay between the germline ends. Germline V gene lookup returns CDR1 SGHTA and CDR2 FQGNSA. The CDR3 loop spans 13 amino acids. The chain's CDR3 is CASSLPTLDTQYF. The DNA of the CDR3 is TGTGCCAGCAGCTTACCGACTTTAGATACGCAGTATTTT.

This clonotype was detected many times. The J gene is TRBJ1-5, the V gene TRBV6-5; D ambiguous. The CDR3 is 13 amino acids. Trimming removed 5 bases from V and 2 bases from J, with 7 bases in between. The germline CDR1 and CDR2 sequences are MNHEY and SVGAGI. CDR3 sequence (DNA): TGTGCCAGCAGTCCCGACGGCAATCAGCCCCAGCATTTT. This encodes CASSPDGNQPQHF.

This clonotype rates as medium-sized. The V and J genes are TRBV5-1 and TRBJ2-5; no firm D call. V was clipped by 3 bases and J by 2 bases, with 2 bases between them. Per germline, CDR1 SGHRS and CDR2 YFSETQ. The CDR3 extends over 11 amino acids. CDR3 sequence (DNA): TGCGCCAGCAGCTCTCAAGAGACCCAGTACTTC. Amino acids: CASSSQETQYF.

This clonotype came up many times. The V gene is TRBV20-1, the J gene TRBJ2-1, with 8 bases lining up with TRBD2. CDR3 length: 14 amino acids. V lost 3 bases to trimming and J lost 7 bases; unmatched junction nucleotides: 8. The germline CDR1 and CDR2 sequences are DFQATT and SNEGSKA (reference sequence). The CDR3: CSARIGAGVNEQFF. The CDR3 DNA is TGCAGTGCTAGGATTGGAGCGGGAGTAAATGAGCAGTTCTTC.

Comments on this clonotype: It may be a read error: a sequence one base away is much more abundant. The chain employs TRBV7-2 and TRBJ2-3; D could derive from TRBD1 or TRBD2 (5 bases each). V lost 4 bases, J lost 3 bases, and 14 bases lay in between. CDR3 length equals 15 residues. Germline V lookup: CDR1 SGHTA, CDR2 FQGNSA. The CDR3 is CASSYPVGETDTQYF. In DNA, the CDR3 is TGTGCCAGCAGCTATCCGGTAGGGGAGACAGATACGCAGTATTTT.

In its sample, this clonotype was seen many times. The CDR3 reads CAWKGRGPLNEQFF. The CDR3 nucleotides are TGTGCCTGGAAGGGCAGGGGACCCCTCAATGAGCAGTTCTTC. This chain connects TRBV30 to TRBJ2-1; TRBD1 is a possible D gene (6 bases). The CDR3 covers 14 residues. Germline CDR1 reads GTSNPN; CDR2 reads SVGIG (reference sequence). Deletions cut 4 bases from V and 6 bases from J, with 16 bases between.

This clonotype was seen ten or more times. This chain connects TRBV29-1 to TRBJ2-7; a possible D gene is TRBD2 (5 bases). The CDR3 length is 14 residues. V was shortened by 0 bases and J by 5 bases, with 14 bases between the two germline ends. Per germline, CDR1 SQVTM and CDR2 ANQGSEA. CDR3 DNA sequence: TGCAGCGTTGAAGATCGTAAGGCGGGCAACGAGCAGTACTTC. It codes for CSVEDRKAGNEQYF.

The chain employs TRBV19 and TRBJ1-3; D is undetermined. Germline CDR1 LNHDA, CDR2 SQIVND (reference sequence). Trimming stripped 10 bases from V and 8 bases from J, with 12 bases between. This CDR3 contains 11 residues. Here the CDR3 reads CATRDLHTIYF. CDR3 nucleotide sequence: TGTGCCACTCGAGACCTGCACACCATATATTTT.